Below, one TCR beta chain is given with its context. Its matching antigen is unknown. Universal primer sites and UMIs were introduced during 5'RACE template-switching synthesis of TCR cDNA. TCRdb used MiXCR to reprocess the 5' RACE reads, holding one entry per CDR3 protein. The sample has around 67,000 distinct CDR3 sequences, approximately 7.7% seen once; the top ten hold about a third. This entry comes from a study of T cells after yellow fever vaccination. Study-level points and caveats: Contamination of FACS-sorted repertoires by abundant clonotypes from the bulk population could occur. The booster saw the reappearance of most primary-vaccination clones (nearly 98% CD4, around 88% CD8).

Trimming pared 1 base from V and 7 bases from J, leaving 17 bases between. Germline V gene sequence: CDR1 MRHNA, CDR2 SNTAGT. The CDR3 runs to 16 residues. This chain uses TRBV6-4 with TRBJ2-1; TRBD1 or TRBD2 may be the D gene (6 bases each). This clonotype originated in a man aged 18 to 29 who received the YFV17D yellow fever vaccine. Here the sequenced sample was CD8+ T cells sorted from PBMCs, taken about 5 days after the first yellow fever vaccination. The CDR3 sequence is CASSDFPVRGGNEQFF. The DNA for the CDR3 is TGTGCCAGCAGTGACTTCCCCGTCAGGGGAGGAAATGAGCAGTTCTTC.